This TCR beta chain was obtained from a study of T cell responses to AZD1222 COVID-19 vaccine. Combined were second doses at about 4 or about 12 weeks. Whole-study findings and limits: Spike was spanned by vaccine-associated CD4 TCRs, which were dominant at 160-218 and 743-854. Among AZD1222 vaccinees, only five to seven were seropositive at baseline. Close to half of spike-specific TCRs reportedly recognize unmutated variant regions.

CDR1 is MDHEN, CDR2 SYDVKM, per germline. The CDR3 runs 14 residues. Deletions cut 3 bases from V and 1 base from J, with 9 bases between. Clones were read by immunoSEQ multiplex PCR, and TCRdb kept only the in-frame ones, dropping some. The sample includes thousands of clones, over 75% of them seen just once. Turning to this clone: As yet, its antigen is unknown.

The sequence was obtained from an adult who received the AZD1222 COVID-19 vaccine. This chain uses TRBV28 with TRBJ2-5, with unresolved D. This specimen consisted of peripheral blood, obtained 28 days after the second AZD1222 dose. The CDR3: CASSFARFQETQYF. CDR3 sequence (DNA): TGTGCCAGCAGTTTTGCCAGATTCCAAGAGACCCAGTACTTC.